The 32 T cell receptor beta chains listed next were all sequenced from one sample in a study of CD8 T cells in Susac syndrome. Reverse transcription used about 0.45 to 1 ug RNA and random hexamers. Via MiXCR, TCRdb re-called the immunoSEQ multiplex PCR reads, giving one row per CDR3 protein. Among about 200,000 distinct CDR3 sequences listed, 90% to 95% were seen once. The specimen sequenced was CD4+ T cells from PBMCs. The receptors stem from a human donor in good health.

The CDR3 DNA reads TGTGCCAGCGGCTCCGGGACCACGGCCCAGCATTTT. This gives the protein CASGSGTTAQHF. The rearrangement joins TRBV2 to TRBJ1-5; tentative D call: TRBD1 (5 bases). CDR3 length: 12 residues. Germline V gene data show CDR1 as SNHLY and CDR2 as FYNNEI. V was pared by 8 bases and J by 11 bases, with 16 bases between.

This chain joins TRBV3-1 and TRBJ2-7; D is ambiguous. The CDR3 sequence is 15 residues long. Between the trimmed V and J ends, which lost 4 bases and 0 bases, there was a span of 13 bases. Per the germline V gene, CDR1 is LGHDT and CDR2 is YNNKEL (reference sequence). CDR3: CASSRPGGYSYEQYF. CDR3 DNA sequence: TGTGCCAGCAGCCGTCCCGGCGGTTACTCCTACGAGCAGTACTTC.

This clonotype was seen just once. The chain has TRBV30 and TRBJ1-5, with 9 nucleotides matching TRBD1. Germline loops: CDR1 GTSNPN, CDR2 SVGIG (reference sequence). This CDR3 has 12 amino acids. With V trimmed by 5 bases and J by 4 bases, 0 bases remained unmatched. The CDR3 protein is CAWDRGNQPQHF. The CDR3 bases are TGTGCCTGGGACAGGGGGAATCAGCCCCAGCATTTT.

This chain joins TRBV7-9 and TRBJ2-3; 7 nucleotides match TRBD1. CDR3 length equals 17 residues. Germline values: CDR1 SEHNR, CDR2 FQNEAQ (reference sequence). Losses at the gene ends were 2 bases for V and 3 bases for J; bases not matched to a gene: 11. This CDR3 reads CASSLPPRGTATDTQYF. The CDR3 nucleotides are TGTGCCAGCAGCTTACCCCCACGAGGGACAGCTACAGATACGCAGTATTTT.

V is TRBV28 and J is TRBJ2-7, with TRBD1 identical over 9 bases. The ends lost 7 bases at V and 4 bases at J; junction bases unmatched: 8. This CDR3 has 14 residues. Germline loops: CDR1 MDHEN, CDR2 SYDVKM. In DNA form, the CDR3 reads TGTGCCAGCAACCCCCAGGGGACAGGGTACGAGCAGTACGTC. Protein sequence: CASNPQGTGYEQYV.

The CDR3 coding sequence is TGTGCCATCAGCCTAGCGGGGGGGCCGAATGAGCAGTTCTTC. The encoded protein is CAISLAGGPNEQFF. The J gene is TRBJ2-1, the V gene TRBV10-3, with 12 bases fitting TRBD2. V lost 6 bases and J lost 7; bases outside the gene matches: 4. The V gene's germline CDR1 is ENHRY and CDR2 SYGVKD. The CDR3 runs 14 residues.

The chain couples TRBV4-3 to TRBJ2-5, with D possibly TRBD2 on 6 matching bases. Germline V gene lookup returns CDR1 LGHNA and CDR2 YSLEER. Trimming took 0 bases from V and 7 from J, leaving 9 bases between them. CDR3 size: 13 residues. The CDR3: CASSQDREVTQYF. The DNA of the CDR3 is TGCGCCAGCAGCCAAGACAGGGAGGTGACCCAGTACTTC.

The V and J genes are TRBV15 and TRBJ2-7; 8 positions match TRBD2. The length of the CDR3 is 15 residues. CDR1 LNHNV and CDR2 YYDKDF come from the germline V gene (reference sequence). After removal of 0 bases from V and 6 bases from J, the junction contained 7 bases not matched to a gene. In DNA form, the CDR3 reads TGTGCCACCAGCAGAGATTTAAGGGCGGGGGGCGAGCAGTACTTC. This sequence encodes CATSRDLRAGGEQYF.

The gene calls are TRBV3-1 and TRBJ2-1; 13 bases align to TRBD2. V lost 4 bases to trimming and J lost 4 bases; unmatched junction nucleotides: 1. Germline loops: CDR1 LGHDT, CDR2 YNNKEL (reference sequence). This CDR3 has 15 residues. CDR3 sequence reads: CASSRTSGGYNEQFF. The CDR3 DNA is TGTGCCAGCAGCCGGACTAGCGGGGGATACAATGAGCAGTTCTTC.

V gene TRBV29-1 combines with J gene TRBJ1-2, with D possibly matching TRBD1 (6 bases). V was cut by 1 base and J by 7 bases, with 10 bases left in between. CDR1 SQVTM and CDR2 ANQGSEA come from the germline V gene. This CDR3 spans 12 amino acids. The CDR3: CSVEGRGGGYTF. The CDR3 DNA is TGCAGCGTTGAAGGTCGAGGGGGTGGCTACACCTTC.

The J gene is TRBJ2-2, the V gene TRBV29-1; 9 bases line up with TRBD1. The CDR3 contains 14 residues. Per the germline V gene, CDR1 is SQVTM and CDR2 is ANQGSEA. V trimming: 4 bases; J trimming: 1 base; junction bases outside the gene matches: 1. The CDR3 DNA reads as TGCAGCGTTGGGGGACAGGGGAACACCGGGGAGCTGTTTTTT. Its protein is CSVGGQGNTGELFF.

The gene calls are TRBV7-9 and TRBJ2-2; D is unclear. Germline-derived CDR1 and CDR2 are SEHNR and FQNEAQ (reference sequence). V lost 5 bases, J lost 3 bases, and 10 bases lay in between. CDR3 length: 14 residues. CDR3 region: CASSHRVDTGELFF. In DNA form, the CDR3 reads TGTGCCAGCAGCCATCGAGTGGACACCGGGGAGCTGTTTTTT. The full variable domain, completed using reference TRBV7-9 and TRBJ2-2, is DTGVSQNPRHKITKRGQNVTFRCDPISEHNRLYWYRQTLGQGPEFLTYFQNEAQLEKSRLLSDRFSAERPKGSFSTLEIQRTEQGDSAMYLCASSHRVDTGELFFGEGSRLTVL.

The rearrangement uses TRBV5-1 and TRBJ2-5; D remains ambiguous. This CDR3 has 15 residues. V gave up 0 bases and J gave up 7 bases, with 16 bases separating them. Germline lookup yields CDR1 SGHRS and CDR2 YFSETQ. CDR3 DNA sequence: TGCGCCAGCAGCTTGGAAATTTCGGTGATGGGGACCCAGTACTTC. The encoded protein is CASSLEISVMGTQYF.

CDR3 in DNA: TGTGCCAGCTCACTCCTGGACAATGAGCAGTTCTTC. It encodes CASSLLDNEQFF. The chain combines TRBV18 with TRBJ2-1, with D unclear. Germline V gives CDR1 KGHSH, CDR2 LQKENI. The CDR3 is made up of 12 amino acids. V was trimmed by 4 bases and J by 5 bases, leaving 6 bases between them.

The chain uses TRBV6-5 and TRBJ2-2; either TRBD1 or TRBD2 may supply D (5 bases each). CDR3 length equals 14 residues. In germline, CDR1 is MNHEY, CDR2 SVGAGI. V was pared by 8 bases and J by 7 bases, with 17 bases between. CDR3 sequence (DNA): TGTGCCAGCGTCCGGGACCCTGATAACGGGGAGCTGTTTTTT. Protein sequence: CASVRDPDNGELFF.

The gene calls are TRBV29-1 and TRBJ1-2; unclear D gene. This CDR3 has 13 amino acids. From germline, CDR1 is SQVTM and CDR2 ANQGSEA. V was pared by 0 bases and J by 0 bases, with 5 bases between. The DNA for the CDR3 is TGCAGCGTTGAAGACAACCCTAACTATGGCTACACCTTC. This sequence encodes CSVEDNPNYGYTF.

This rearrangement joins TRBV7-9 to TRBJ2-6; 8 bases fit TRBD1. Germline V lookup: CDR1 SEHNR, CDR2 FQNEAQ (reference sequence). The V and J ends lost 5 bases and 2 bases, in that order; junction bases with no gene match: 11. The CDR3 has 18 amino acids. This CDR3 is CASSRGAGGAPGANVLTF. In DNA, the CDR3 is TGTGCCAGCAGCCGTGGGGCAGGGGGCGCCCCTGGGGCCAACGTCCTGACTTTC.

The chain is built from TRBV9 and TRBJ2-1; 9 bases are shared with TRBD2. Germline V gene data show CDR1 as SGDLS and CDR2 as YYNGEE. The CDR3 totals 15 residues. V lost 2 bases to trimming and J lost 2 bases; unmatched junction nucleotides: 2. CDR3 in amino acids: CASSVSGSPYNEQFF. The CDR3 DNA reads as TGTGCCAGCAGCGTTAGCGGGAGTCCCTACAATGAGCAGTTCTTC.

In DNA, the CDR3 is TGTGCCACCAGCAGAGCTACGGAGTCTGGGGGCTACACCTTC. Translating gives CATSRATESGGYTF. This chain joins TRBV15 and TRBJ1-2; D ambiguous. The ends were cut back, 1 base at V and 8 bases at J, with 14 bases in the middle. The germline CDR1 and CDR2 sequences are LNHNV and YYDKDF (reference sequence). This CDR3 comprises 14 residues.

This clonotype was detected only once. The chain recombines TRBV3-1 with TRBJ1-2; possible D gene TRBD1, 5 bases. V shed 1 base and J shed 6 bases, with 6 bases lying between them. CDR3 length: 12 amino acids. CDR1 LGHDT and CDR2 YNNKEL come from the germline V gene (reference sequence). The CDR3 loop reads CASSQVGDGYTF. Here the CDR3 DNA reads TGTGCCAGCAGCCAAGTGGGGGATGGCTACACCTTC.

CDR3 DNA sequence: TGTGCCAGCAGCCTTATCCAGTCGGACACCGGGGAGCTGTTTTTT. It codes for CASSLIQSDTGELFF. The rearrangement uses TRBV5-4 and TRBJ2-2, with no clear D. The CDR3 runs to 15 residues. Germline V gene lookup returns CDR1 SGHNT and CDR2 YYREEE (reference sequence). The V and J ends lost 4 bases and 3 bases respectively, with 13 bases between them. The full variable domain, in which reference TRBV5-4 and TRBJ2-2 provide the parts outside the CDR3, is ETGVTQSPTHLIKTRGQQVTLRCSSQSGHNTVSWYQQALGQGPQFIFQYYREEENGRGNFPPRFSGLQFPNYSSELNVNALELDDSALYLCASSLIQSDTGELFFGEGSRLTVL.

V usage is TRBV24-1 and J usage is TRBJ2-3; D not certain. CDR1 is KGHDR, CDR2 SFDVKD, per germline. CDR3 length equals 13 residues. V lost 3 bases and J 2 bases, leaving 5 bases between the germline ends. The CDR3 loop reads CATSDPSTDTQYF. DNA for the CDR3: TGTGCCACCAGTGATCCTTCCACAGATACGCAGTATTTT.

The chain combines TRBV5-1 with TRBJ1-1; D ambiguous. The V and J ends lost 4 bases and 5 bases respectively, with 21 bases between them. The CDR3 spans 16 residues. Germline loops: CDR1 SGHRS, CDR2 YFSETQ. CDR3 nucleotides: TGCGCCAGCAGCGGGAACGTGGCGGGGATGAGGACTGAAGCTTTCTTT. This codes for CASSGNVAGMRTEAFF. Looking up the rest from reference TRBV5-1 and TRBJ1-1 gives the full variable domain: KAGVTQTPRYLIKTRGQQVTLSCSPISGHRSVSWYQQTPGQGLQFLFEYFSETQRNKGNFPGRFSGRQFSNSRSEMNVSTLELGDSALYLCASSGNVAGMRTEAFFGQGTRLTVV.

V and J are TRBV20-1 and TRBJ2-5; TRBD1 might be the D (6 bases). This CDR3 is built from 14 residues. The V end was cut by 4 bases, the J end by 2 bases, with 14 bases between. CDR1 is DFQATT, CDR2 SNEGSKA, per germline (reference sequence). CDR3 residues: CSANLPGEQETQYF. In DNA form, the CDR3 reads TGCAGTGCTAACCTCCCAGGGGAACAAGAGACCCAGTACTTC.

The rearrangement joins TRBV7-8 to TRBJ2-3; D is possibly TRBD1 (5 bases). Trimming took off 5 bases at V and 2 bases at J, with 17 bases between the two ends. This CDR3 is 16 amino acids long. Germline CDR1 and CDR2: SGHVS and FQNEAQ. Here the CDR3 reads CASSQPRQPSTDTQYF. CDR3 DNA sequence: TGTGCCAGCAGCCAACCTAGACAGCCATCCACAGATACGCAGTATTTT.

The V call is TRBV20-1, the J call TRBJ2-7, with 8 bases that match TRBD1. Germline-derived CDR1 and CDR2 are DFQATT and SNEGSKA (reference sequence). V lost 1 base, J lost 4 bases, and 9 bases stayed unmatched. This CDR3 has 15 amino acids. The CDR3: CSARARQGFPYEQYV. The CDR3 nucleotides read TGCAGTGCTAGAGCTAGACAGGGGTTCCCGTACGAGCAGTACGTC.

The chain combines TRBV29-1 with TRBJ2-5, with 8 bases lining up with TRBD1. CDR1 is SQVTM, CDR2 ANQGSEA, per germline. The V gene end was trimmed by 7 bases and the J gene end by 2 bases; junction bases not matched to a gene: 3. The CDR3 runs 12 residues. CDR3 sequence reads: CSGGTGQETQYF. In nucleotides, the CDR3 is TGCAGCGGGGGGACAGGTCAAGAGACCCAGTACTTC.

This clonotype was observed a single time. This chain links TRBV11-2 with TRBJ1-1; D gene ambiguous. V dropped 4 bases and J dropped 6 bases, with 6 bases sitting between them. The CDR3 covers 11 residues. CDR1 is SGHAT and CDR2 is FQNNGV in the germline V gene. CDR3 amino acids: CASSSSSEAFF. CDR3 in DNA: TGTGCCAGCAGCTCAAGTTCTGAAGCTTTCTTT.

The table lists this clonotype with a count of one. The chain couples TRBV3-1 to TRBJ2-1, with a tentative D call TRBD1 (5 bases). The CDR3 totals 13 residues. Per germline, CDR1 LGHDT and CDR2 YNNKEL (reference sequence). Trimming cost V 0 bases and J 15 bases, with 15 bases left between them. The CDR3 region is CASSQDTQSQGFF. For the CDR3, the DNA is TGTGCCAGCAGCCAAGATACCCAGAGTCAGGGGTTCTTC.

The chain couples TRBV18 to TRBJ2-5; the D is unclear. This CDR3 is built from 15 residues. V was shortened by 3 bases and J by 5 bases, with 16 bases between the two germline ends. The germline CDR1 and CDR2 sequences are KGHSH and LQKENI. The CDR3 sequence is CASSPPDLPGETQYF. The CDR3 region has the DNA TGTGCCAGCTCACCCCCGGACCTTCCTGGGGAGACCCAGTACTTC.

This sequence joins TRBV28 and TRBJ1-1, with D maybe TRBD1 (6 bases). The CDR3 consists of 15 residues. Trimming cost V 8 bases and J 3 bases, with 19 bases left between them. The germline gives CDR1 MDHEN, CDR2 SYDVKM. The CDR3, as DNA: TGTGCCAGCTTCTCCCTGGGGGCTCCGGACACTGAAGCTTTCTTT. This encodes CASFSLGAPDTEAFF.

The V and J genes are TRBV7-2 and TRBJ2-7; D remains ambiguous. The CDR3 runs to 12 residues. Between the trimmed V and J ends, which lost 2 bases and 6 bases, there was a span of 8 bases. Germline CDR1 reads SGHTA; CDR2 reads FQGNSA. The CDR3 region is CASSLKGREQYF. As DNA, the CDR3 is TGTGCCAGCAGCTTAAAGGGCCGCGAGCAGTACTTC.